A single sample gave rise to the 25 T cell receptor beta chains below, sequenced in a study of OX40 agonist ivuxolimab in advanced cancers. TCRdb's table, derived via immunoSEQ multiplex PCR, lists solely in-frame clones and lacks some. This sample has roughly 19,000 clones, with about 65% found just once. Sequenced here: CD4+ or CD8+ T cells sorted from blood, sampled in a trial of the OX40 agonist ivuxolimab. These receptors were taken from an adult with an advanced solid tumor such as melanoma, head and neck, liver or kidney cancer.

The chain joins TRBV5-1 to TRBJ1-2; unclear D gene. The length of the CDR3 is 14 residues. Germline lookup yields CDR1 SGHRS and CDR2 YFSETQ. V lost 0 bases and J 3 bases, leaving 9 bases between the germline ends. Here the CDR3 reads CASSLAGYDYGYTF. Written as DNA, the CDR3 is TGCGCCAGCAGCTTGGCGGGGTACGACTATGGCTACACCTTC.

The V call is TRBV28, the J call TRBJ2-3, with TRBD1 as a possible D gene (5 bases). The CDR3 sequence is 14 residues long. Trimming removed 3 bases from V and 4 bases from J, with 11 bases in between. Germline CDR1 reads MDHEN; CDR2 reads SYDVKM. CDR3 coding DNA: TGTGCCAGCAGTTTCACGACAGACCCAGATACGCAGTATTTT. It yields the protein CASSFTTDPDTQYF.

Relative to its sample, this clone is medium-sized (0.01 to 0.1%). This chain links TRBV19 with TRBJ1-5; D gene unclear. With 1 base removed from V and 4 bases from J, the gap between germline ends came to 2 bases. The length of the CDR3 is 12 residues. The germline CDR1 and CDR2 sequences are LNHDA and SQIVND (reference sequence). The CDR3 loop is CASSIGNQPQHF. The CDR3 DNA follows: TGTGCCAGTAGTATAGGAAATCAGCCCCAGCATTTT.

The chain is built from TRBV28 and TRBJ1-1, with D hard to call. This CDR3 spans 14 amino acids. The V end lost 5 bases, the J end lost 3 bases, and 13 bases lay between the germline ends. In germline, CDR1 is MDHEN, CDR2 SYDVKM. This CDR3 reads CASSLQALYTEAFF. Here the CDR3 DNA reads TGTGCCAGCAGTCTCCAGGCCCTGTACACTGAAGCTTTCTTT.

The chain uses TRBV5-3 and TRBJ1-4; 7 bases align to TRBD1. TRBV5-3 belongs to the ORF category, with a function that is uncertain. This CDR3 has 17 amino acids. Losses at the gene ends were 5 bases for V and 0 bases for J; bases not matched to a gene: 10. The CDR3 sequence is CARRLGTANATNEKLFF. The CDR3 coding sequence is TGTGCCAGAAGACTCGGGACAGCGAATGCAACTAATGAAAAACTGTTTTTT.

The V and J genes are TRBV11-2 and TRBJ2-7; D may be TRBD2 (5 bases). Germline V gene sequence: CDR1 SGHAT, CDR2 FQNNGV. The V end lost 1 base, the J end lost 12 bases, and 10 bases lay between the germline ends. The CDR3 consists of 11 residues. The CDR3 is CASSLGRGRYF. The CDR3 DNA sequence: TGTGCCAGCAGCTTAGGCCGGGGAAGGTACTTC.

The chain links TRBV11-2 to TRBJ2-5; 10 bases line up with TRBD1. This CDR3 has 16 residues. From germline, CDR1 is SGHAT and CDR2 FQNNGV. Germline trimming cut 3 bases from V and 3 bases from J; bases unmatched to any gene: 7. The CDR3 region has the DNA TGTGCCAGCAGCTTCTCGGGACAGGGGTCGAAAGAGACCCAGTACTTC. It codes for CASSFSGQGSKETQYF. The full variable domain, with the rest looked up from reference TRBV11-2 and TRBJ2-5, is EAGVAQSPRYKIIEKRQSVAFWCNPISGHATLYWYQQILGQGPKLLIQFQNNGVVDDSQLPKDRFSAERLKGVDSTLKIQPAKLEDSAVYLCASSFSGQGSKETQYFGPGTRLLVL.

The chain joins TRBV5-5 to TRBJ2-7, with D tentatively TRBD2 (6 bases). V was shortened by 1 base and J by 2 bases, with 10 bases between the two germline ends. This CDR3 region has 14 residues. CDR1 SGHKS and CDR2 YYEKEE come from the germline V gene (reference sequence). CDR3 in DNA: TGTGCCAGCAGCTTGTGGGGGGTGGCCTACGAGCAGTACTTC. This gives the protein CASSLWGVAYEQYF.

The chain joins TRBV11-2 to TRBJ2-7, with unresolved D. V was cut by 1 base and J by 7 bases, with 14 bases left in between. The CDR3 is 14 amino acids. Germline V gene sequence: CDR1 SGHAT, CDR2 FQNNGV. The CDR3 loop is CASSLAVRVGEQYF. The CDR3, as DNA: TGTGCCAGCAGCTTAGCTGTCCGGGTGGGGGAGCAGTACTTC.

The rearrangement joins TRBV9 to TRBJ1-4, with D unclear. V lost 4 bases and J 6 bases, leaving 19 bases between the germline ends. CDR3 length equals 16 residues. CDR1 is SGDLS, CDR2 YYNGEE, per germline. The CDR3 nucleotides read TGTGCCAGCAGCCCTCTCGGATTTGCGGTGGATGAAAAACTGTTTTTT. The encoded protein is CASSPLGFAVDEKLFF. The full variable domain, its missing parts supplied by reference TRBV9 and TRBJ1-4, is DSGVTQTPKHLITATGQRVTLRCSPRSGDLSVYWYQQSLDQGLQFLIQYYNGEERAKGNILERFSAQQFPDLHSELNLSSLELGDSALYFCASSPLGFAVDEKLFFGSGTQLSVL.

The chain is built from TRBV5-4 and TRBJ1-6; D gene uncertain. Trimming left V 0 bases short and J 6 bases short, with 4 bases between. CDR1 is SGHNT and CDR2 is YYREEE in the germline V gene (reference sequence). The CDR3 totals 13 residues. The DNA of the CDR3 is TGTGCCAGCAGCTTGGCCAGTAATTCACCCCTCCACTTT. Translated, it gives CASSLASNSPLHF.

Many counts were recorded for this clone. The chain recombines TRBV6-9 with TRBJ2-3, with D hard to call. CDR3 length equals 12 residues. The V gene lost 8 bases and the J gene lost 2 bases, with 8 bases spanning the gap. CDR1 is MNHGY and CDR2 is SVAAGI in the germline V gene. CDR3 nucleotides: TGTGCCAGCGGTTGGAACACAGATACGCAGTATTTT. This codes for CASGWNTDTQYF.

The V and J genes are TRBV4-3 and TRBJ1-1; D remains unclear. CDR3 length: 13 amino acids. Germline V gene data show CDR1 as LGHNA and CDR2 as YSLEER. Between the trimmed V and J ends, which lost 0 bases and 3 bases, there was a span of 5 bases. CDR3 protein: CASSQDKYTEAFF. CDR3 coding DNA: TGCGCCAGCAGCCAAGATAAATACACTGAAGCTTTCTTT.

This clone was detected a few times. The chain couples TRBV6-6 to TRBJ1-5; maybe TRBD1 (5 bases). Per germline, CDR1 MNHNY and CDR2 SVGAGI (reference sequence). This CDR3 is 15 amino acids long. V was pared by 0 bases and J by 3 bases, with 9 bases between. CDR3 nucleotides: TGTGCCAGCAGTTACTCTCGGGGGACCAATCAGCCCCAGCATTTT. It yields the protein CASSYSRGTNQPQHF.

V gene TRBV2 combines with J gene TRBJ2-7; possibly TRBD2 for D (6 bases). Germline V gene data show CDR1 as SNHLY and CDR2 as FYNNEI. This CDR3 has 13 amino acids. V was cut by 7 bases and J by 2 bases, with 12 bases left in between. CDR3 in DNA: TGTGCCAGCAACCCGACGGGGGCCTACGAGCAGTACTTC. This translates into CASNPTGAYEQYF.

This rearrangement joins TRBV6-5 to TRBJ2-1; D remains unclear. Trimming removed 3 bases from V and 4 bases from J, with 7 bases in between. The CDR3 totals 13 residues. Looked up from germline, CDR1 is MNHEY and CDR2 is SVGAGI. Here the CDR3 reads CASSYFQYNEQFF. CDR3 bases: TGTGCCAGCAGTTATTTCCAGTACAATGAGCAGTTCTTC.

V and J are TRBV7-6 and TRBJ2-2, with 9 positions matching TRBD1. V was pared by 1 base and J by 6 bases, with 6 bases of the junction left unmatched. The CDR3 extends over 16 amino acids. Germline V gives CDR1 SGHVS, CDR2 FNYEAQ. Here the CDR3 DNA reads TGTGCCAGCAGCTTAGGAACAGGGGGCGTTTCCGGGGAGCTGTTTTTT. Its protein product is CASSLGTGGVSGELFF.

This clone has only a few counts. This rearrangement joins TRBV5-4 to TRBJ1-2; 9 nucleotides match TRBD1. The CDR3 extends over 13 amino acids. With V trimmed by 3 bases and J by 8 bases, 5 bases remained unmatched. Germline values: CDR1 SGHNT, CDR2 YYREEE (reference sequence). CDR3 protein: CASSYNRGQGYTF. DNA of the CDR3: TGTGCCAGCAGCTACAACAGGGGGCAGGGCTACACCTTC.

A few counts support this clone. V usage is TRBV7-9 and J usage is TRBJ2-1; D remains ambiguous. Germline values: CDR1 SEHNR, CDR2 FQNEAQ (reference sequence). The CDR3 runs to 17 residues. Trimming took 0 bases from V and 6 from J, leaving 18 bases between them. The DNA of the CDR3 is TGTGCCAGCAGCTTAGCCGGTGGTTGGGGATTGAGCAATGAGCAGTTCTTC. Protein product: CASSLAGGWGLSNEQFF. Filled out from reference TRBV7-9 and TRBJ2-1, the complete variable domain reads DTGVSQNPRHKITKRGQNVTFRCDPISEHNRLYWYRQTLGQGPEFLTYFQNEAQLEKSRLLSDRFSAERPKGSFSTLEIQRTEQGDSAMYLCASSLAGGWGLSNEQFFGPGTRLTVL.

The chain links TRBV4-2 to TRBJ2-7; TRBD1 matches at 9 bases. The CDR3 spans 15 residues. Trimming at V came to 5 bases and at J to 0 bases, leaving 5 bases not matched to a gene. Germline lookup yields CDR1 LGHNA and CDR2 YNFKEQ. For the CDR3, the DNA is TGTGCCAGCAGCTTGGGGACAGGGAGCTCCTACGAGCAGTACTTC. This translates into CASSLGTGSSYEQYF.

CDR3 coding DNA: TGTGCCAGCAGTGAGCAAAGGGGCCAGGGCCCTGAAGCTTTCTTT. It yields the protein CASSEQRGQGPEAFF. V gene TRBV6-1 combines with J gene TRBJ1-1, with D maybe TRBD1 (5 bases). The V gene lost 3 bases and the J gene lost 6 bases, with 17 bases spanning the gap. There are 15 residues in the CDR3. Germline V gene sequence: CDR1 MNHNS, CDR2 SASEGT.

This rearrangement joins TRBV27 to TRBJ2-1; D is uncertain. The CDR3 contains 12 residues. Trimming pared 6 bases from V and 5 bases from J, leaving 8 bases between. Germline V gene data show CDR1 as MNHEY and CDR2 as SMNVEV (reference sequence). Here the CDR3 DNA reads TGTGCCAGCAGCCCTGACCACAATGAGCAGTTCTTC. This encodes CASSPDHNEQFF.

The sample holds a few counts of this clone. V and J are TRBV4-3 and TRBJ1-5; unclear D gene. The V gene's germline CDR1 is LGHNA and CDR2 YSLEER. The germline V and J ends were trimmed by 1 base and 0 bases, with 7 bases remaining between them. This CDR3 has 15 amino acids. The CDR3 DNA reads as TGCGCCAGCAGCCAAGGTCAAAATAGCAATCAGCCCCAGCATTTT. This gives the protein CASSQGQNSNQPQHF.

The chain combines TRBV7-4 with TRBJ1-5, with 12 bases matching TRBD1. V shed 5 bases and J 1 base; nucleotides not matched to a gene: 9. Germline assignment: CDR1 SGHVT and CDR2 SQSDAQ. This CDR3 spans 18 amino acids. CDR3 sequence (DNA): TGTGCCAGCAGCCCCGGGACAGGGGGCCTTCTAAGCAATCAGCCCCAGCATTTT. Residues: CASSPGTGGLLSNQPQHF. Using reference TRBV7-4 and TRBJ1-5 for the parts outside the CDR3, the full variable domain is GAGVSQSPRYKVAKRGRDVALRCDSISGHVTLYWYRQTLGQGSEVLTYSQSDAQRDKSGRPSGRFSAERPERSVSTLKIQRTEQGDSAVYLCASSPGTGGLLSNQPQHFGDGTRLSIL.

This rearrangement joins TRBV11-3 to TRBJ2-1; 11 positions match TRBD2. CDR3 size: 16 residues. After removal of 5 bases from V and 5 bases from J, the junction contained 8 bases not matched to a gene. CDR1 SGHNT and CDR2 YENEEA come from the germline V gene. The CDR3, as DNA: TGTGCCAGCAGCCCCAGGTCTAGCGGGGGGCACAATGAGCAGTTCTTC. Translating gives CASSPRSSGGHNEQFF.